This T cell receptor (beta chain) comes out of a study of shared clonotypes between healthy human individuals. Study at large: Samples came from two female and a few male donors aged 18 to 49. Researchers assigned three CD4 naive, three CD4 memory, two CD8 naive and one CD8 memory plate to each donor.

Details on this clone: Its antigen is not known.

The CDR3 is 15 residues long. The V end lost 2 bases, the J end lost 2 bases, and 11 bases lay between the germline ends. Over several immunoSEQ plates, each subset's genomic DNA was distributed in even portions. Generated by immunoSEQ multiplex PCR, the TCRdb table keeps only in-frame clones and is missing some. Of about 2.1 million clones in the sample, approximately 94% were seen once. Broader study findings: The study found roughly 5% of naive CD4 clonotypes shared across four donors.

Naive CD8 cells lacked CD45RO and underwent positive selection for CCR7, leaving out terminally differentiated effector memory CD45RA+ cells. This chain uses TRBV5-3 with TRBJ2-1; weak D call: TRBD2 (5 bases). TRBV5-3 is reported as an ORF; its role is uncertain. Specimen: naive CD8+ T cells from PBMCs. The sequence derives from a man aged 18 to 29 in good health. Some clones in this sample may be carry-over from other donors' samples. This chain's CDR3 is CARSFREGPYNEQFF. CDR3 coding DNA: TGTGCCAGAAGCTTTCGTGAGGGCCCCTACAATGAGCAGTTCTTC.